The 7 T cell receptor beta chains below come from one sample, sequenced in a study of blood T cell repertoires in COVID-19. TCRdb's copy holds only in-frame clones and misses some; the assay was immunoSEQ multiplex PCR. Of approximately 170,000 clones listed, about 81% are singletons. Input material: peripheral blood. The receptors were sampled from a human donor in a cohort sampled during active COVID-19.

This chain links TRBV7-9 with TRBJ2-5; D is undetermined. Germline V CDR1 and CDR2: SEHNR, FQNEAQ (reference sequence). The CDR3 is made up of 13 amino acids. Trimming cost V 1 base and J 4 bases, with 7 bases left between them. DNA of the CDR3: TGTGCCAGCAGCTTAGAGACTCCAGAGACCCAGTACTTC. This codes for CASSLETPETQYF.

This sequence joins TRBV10-3 and TRBJ1-2; D not certain. CDR1 is ENHRY, CDR2 SYGVKD, per germline. This CDR3 is built from 13 residues. V lost 2 bases, J lost 4 bases, and 8 bases lay in between. The CDR3 DNA reads as TGTGCCATCAGTGAGGGCAGTGGCTATGGCTACACCTTC. Its translation is CAISEGSGYGYTF.

The rearrangement links TRBV5-6 to TRBJ1-5, with D unclear. Germline V gives CDR1 SGHDT, CDR2 YYEEEE. The V end was cut by 2 bases, the J end by 2 bases, with 5 bases between. The CDR3 totals 13 residues. The CDR3 DNA reads TGTGCCAGCAGCTTATATGGCAATCAGCCCCAGCATTTT. Encoded protein: CASSLYGNQPQHF.

The gene calls are TRBV6-5 and TRBJ1-2, with a possible D match to TRBD1 (5 bases). This CDR3 is 14 amino acids long. CDR1 and CDR2 (germline): MNHEY, SVGAGI. V shed 10 bases and J shed 4 bases, with 19 bases lying between them. The chain's CDR3 is CATWGRGRAYGYTF. The CDR3 DNA reads as TGTGCCACCTGGGGGAGGGGTAGGGCCTATGGCTACACCTTC.

The J gene is TRBJ2-7, the V gene TRBV14; D perhaps matches TRBD2 (5 bases). The germline gives CDR1 SGHDN, CDR2 FVKESK. V gave up 4 bases and J gave up 3 bases, with 19 bases separating them. This CDR3 is built from 16 residues. CDR3 DNA sequence: TGTGCCAGCAGCCTAAATATCAGAGGGTCGGGCTACGAGCAGTACTTC. It encodes CASSLNIRGSGYEQYF.

V and J are TRBV30 and TRBJ2-1; 8 nucleotides match TRBD2. The germline gives CDR1 GTSNPN, CDR2 SVGIG (reference sequence). V trimming: 0 bases; J trimming: 3 bases; junction bases outside the gene matches: 4. This CDR3 region has 15 residues. CDR3 residues: CAWSVSSGIYNEQFF. The CDR3 nucleotides read TGTGCCTGGAGTGTAAGTAGCGGGATCTACAATGAGCAGTTCTTC. Full variable domain (missing parts from reference TRBV30 and TRBJ2-1): SQTIHQWPATLVQPVGSPLSLECTVEGTSNPNLYWYRQAAGRGLQLLFYSVGIGQISSEVPQNLSASRPQDRQFILSSKKLLLSDSGFYLCAWSVSSGIYNEQFFGPGTRLTVL.

J is TRBJ2-7 and V is TRBV27; TRBD2 is a possible D gene (6 bases). CDR1 is MNHEY and CDR2 is SMNVEV in the germline V gene (reference sequence). Trimming took off 2 bases at V and 0 bases at J, with 14 bases between the two ends. This CDR3 has 16 residues. The CDR3 loop reads CASSLGAEGLSYEQYF. The CDR3 bases are TGTGCCAGCAGTTTAGGCGCCGAGGGACTCTCCTACGAGCAGTACTTC.